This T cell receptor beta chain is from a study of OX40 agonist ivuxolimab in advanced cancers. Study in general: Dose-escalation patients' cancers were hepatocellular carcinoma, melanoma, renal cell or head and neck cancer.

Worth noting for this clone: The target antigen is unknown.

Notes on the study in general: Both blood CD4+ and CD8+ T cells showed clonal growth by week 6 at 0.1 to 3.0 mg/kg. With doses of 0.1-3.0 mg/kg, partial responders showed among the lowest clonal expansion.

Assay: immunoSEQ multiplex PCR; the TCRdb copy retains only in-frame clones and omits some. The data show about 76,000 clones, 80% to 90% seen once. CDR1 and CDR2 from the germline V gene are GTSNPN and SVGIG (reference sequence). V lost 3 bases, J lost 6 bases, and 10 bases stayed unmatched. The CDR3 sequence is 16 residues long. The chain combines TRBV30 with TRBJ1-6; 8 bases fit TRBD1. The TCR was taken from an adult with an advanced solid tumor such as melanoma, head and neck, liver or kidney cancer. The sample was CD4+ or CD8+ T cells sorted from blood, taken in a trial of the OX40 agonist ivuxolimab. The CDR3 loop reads CAWSAKSTGANSPLHF. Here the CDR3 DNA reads TGTGCCTGGAGCGCGAAGTCGACAGGGGCTAATTCACCCCTCCACTTT.